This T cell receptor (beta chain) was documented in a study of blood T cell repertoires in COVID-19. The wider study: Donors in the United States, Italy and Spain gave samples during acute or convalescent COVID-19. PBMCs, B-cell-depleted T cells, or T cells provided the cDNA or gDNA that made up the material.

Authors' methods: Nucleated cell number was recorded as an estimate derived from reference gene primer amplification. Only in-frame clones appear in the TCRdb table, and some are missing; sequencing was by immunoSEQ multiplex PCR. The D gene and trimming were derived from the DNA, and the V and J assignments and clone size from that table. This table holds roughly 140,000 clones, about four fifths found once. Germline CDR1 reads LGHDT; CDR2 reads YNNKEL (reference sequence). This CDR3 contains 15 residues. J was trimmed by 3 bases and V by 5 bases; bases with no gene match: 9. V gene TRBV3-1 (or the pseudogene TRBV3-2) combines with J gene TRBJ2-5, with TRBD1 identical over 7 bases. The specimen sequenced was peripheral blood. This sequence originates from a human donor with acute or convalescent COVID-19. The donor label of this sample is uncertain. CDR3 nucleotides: TGTGCCAGCAGCTGGATTGGGGACAGTAAAGAGACCCAGTACTTC. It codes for CASSWIGDSKETQYF.